Presented here are 25 T cell receptor beta chains from one specimen sequenced in a study of shared T cell receptors in the human thymus. This table comes from immunoSEQ multiplex PCR, and its TCRdb copy is limited to in-frame clones, with some not included. The sample records some 760,000 clones, approximately 83% being singletons. The data were also submitted as part of a second study, on human thymus T cells.

Sequenced: thymocytes. These receptors originate from a girl under three years old with a congenital heart defect.

This clone has only one observation. This chain joins TRBV28 and TRBJ2-6; TRBD1 might be the D (6 bases). The germline V gene encodes CDR1 MDHEN and CDR2 SYDVKM. CDR3 length: 15 amino acids. V lost 4 bases and J 4 bases, leaving 11 bases between the germline ends. CDR3 residues: CASSYRVAGANVLTF. The CDR3 coding sequence is TGTGCCAGCAGTTACAGGGTTGCCGGGGCCAACGTCCTGACTTTC.

V gene TRBV10-3 combines with J gene TRBJ1-2; 9 bases align to TRBD1. V dropped 3 bases and J dropped 2; count of bases not matched to a gene: 7. The CDR3 has 16 residues. From germline, CDR1 is ENHRY and CDR2 SYGVKD. CDR3 sequence reads: CAISEGQGTPNYGYTF. The CDR3 DNA follows: TGTGCCATCAGTGAAGGACAGGGGACGCCAAACTATGGCTACACCTTC.

In this sample, this clone turned up once. The J gene is TRBJ1-1, the V gene TRBV5-4; tentatively, D is TRBD1 (6 bases). CDR3 length: 15 residues. Trimming took 0 bases from V and 4 from J, leaving 13 bases between them. Germline CDR1 is SGHNT and CDR2 is YYREEE (reference sequence). The CDR3 DNA follows: TGTGCCAGCAGCTTGGCCGGGGGGCAGGGCACTGAAGCTTTCTTT. Translating gives CASSLAGGQGTEAFF.

The chain joins TRBV5-4 to TRBJ1-6; a weak D match, TRBD1 (5 bases). The V gene lost 4 bases and the J gene lost 12 bases, with 26 bases spanning the gap. The CDR3 has 17 amino acids. In germline, CDR1 is SGHNT, CDR2 YYREEE (reference sequence). This CDR3 reads CASSPGYDRQIPGPLHF. The CDR3 coding sequence is TGTGCCAGCAGCCCCGGTTATGATAGACAGATCCCCGGACCCCTCCACTTT.

The chain joins TRBV7-9 to TRBJ1-5; 7 nucleotides agree with TRBD1. V was clipped by 1 base and J by 8 bases; unmatched bases: 5. Germline assignment: CDR1 SEHNR and CDR2 FQNEAQ (reference sequence). This CDR3 has 14 residues. The CDR3 is CASSLGPGTEPQHF. DNA for the CDR3: TGTGCCAGCAGCTTAGGTCCAGGGACAGAGCCCCAGCATTTT.

The gene calls are TRBV7-2 and TRBJ1-1; 10 positions match TRBD1. Germline V gene lookup returns CDR1 SGHTA and CDR2 FQGNSA. The V gene end was trimmed by 5 bases and the J gene end by 0 bases; junction bases not matched to a gene: 6. The CDR3 has 16 amino acids. The CDR3 DNA reads TGTGCCAGCAGCCCGGAGGGACAGGGGATGAACACTGAAGCTTTCTTT. Amino acids: CASSPEGQGMNTEAFF.

The J gene is TRBJ1-6, the V gene TRBV11-2; D gene uncertain. V was shortened by 0 bases and J by 7 bases, with 4 bases between the two germline ends. CDR3 length: 13 residues. Germline V CDR1 and CDR2: SGHAT, FQNNGV. This CDR3 reads CASSLDLNSPLHF. CDR3 DNA: TGTGCCAGCAGCTTAGACTTGAATTCACCCCTCCACTTT.

V and J are TRBV15 and TRBJ2-5, with unresolved D. The CDR3 is made up of 14 amino acids. Trimming took off 1 base at V and 3 bases at J, with 9 bases between the two ends. The V gene's germline CDR1 is LNHNV and CDR2 YYDKDF (reference sequence). The CDR3 region is CATSRGWAEETQYF. The CDR3 DNA follows: TGTGCCACCAGCAGAGGATGGGCAGAAGAGACCCAGTACTTC.

The V call is TRBV7-8, the J call TRBJ1-6, with D possibly being TRBD1 (6 bases). V lost 3 bases, J lost 10 bases, and 10 bases lay in between. This CDR3 contains 13 residues. The germline gives CDR1 SGHVS, CDR2 FQNEAQ. The CDR3 protein is CASSLGGPSPLHF. In nucleotides, the CDR3 is TGTGCCAGCAGCTTGGGGGGGCCATCACCCCTCCACTTT.

The sample holds a few counts of this clone. V usage is TRBV7-8 and J usage is TRBJ1-2; D is possibly TRBD1 (5 bases). CDR3 size: 15 residues. Germline CDR1 SGHVS, CDR2 FQNEAQ. V was pared by 5 bases and J by 3 bases, with 16 bases between. In nucleotides, the CDR3 is TGTGCCAGCAGCACCCGGACGGGGGGGGACTATGGCTACACCTTC. Residues: CASSTRTGGDYGYTF. Complete variable domain (other parts from reference TRBV7-8 and TRBJ1-2): GAGVSQSPRYKVAKRGQDVALRCDPISGHVSLFWYQQALGQGPEFLTYFQNEAQLDKSGLPSDRFFAERPEGSVSTLKIQRTQQEDSAVYLCASSTRTGGDYGYTFGSGTRLTVV.

This clone has a single count. The J gene is TRBJ1-2, the V gene TRBV5-1; D gene uncertain. The germline V and J ends were trimmed by 0 bases and 2 bases, with 11 bases remaining between them. This CDR3 is 15 amino acids long. Germline CDR1 is SGHRS and CDR2 is YFSETQ. In nucleotides, the CDR3 is TGCGCCAGCAGCTTGGGGATCCCAGGAAACTATGGCTACACCTTC. It specifies CASSLGIPGNYGYTF.

The gene calls are TRBV2 and TRBJ1-1, with D unclear. The CDR3 has 12 residues. The germline gives CDR1 SNHLY, CDR2 FYNNEI. V lost 6 bases and J 0 bases, leaving 5 bases between the germline ends. CDR3 in DNA: TGTGCCAGCAGAGCTATGAACACTGAAGCTTTCTTT. Translated, it gives CASRAMNTEAFF.

This clone was counted only a few times. This chain joins TRBV28 and TRBJ1-2, with 10 bases aligning to TRBD1. The CDR3 is 17 residues long. V dropped 7 bases and J dropped 5; count of bases not matched to a gene: 16. Germline V CDR1 and CDR2: MDHEN, SYDVKM. The CDR3: CASTVFGTGDQFYGYTF. The CDR3 nucleotides are TGTGCCAGCACAGTTTTCGGGACAGGGGACCAGTTTTATGGCTACACCTTC.

This rearrangement joins TRBV19 to TRBJ2-1; 9 nucleotides match TRBD2. The junction had 28 bases not matched to a gene; V was cut back by 3 bases and J by 7 bases. Germline values: CDR1 LNHDA, CDR2 SQIVND (reference sequence). The CDR3 contains 22 residues. CDR3: CASSIDLWLAGPTGLQENEQFF. CDR3 bases: TGTGCCAGTAGTATCGATTTATGGCTAGCGGGACCCACGGGCCTACAAGAGAATGAGCAGTTCTTC. Based on the CDR3 plus reference TRBV19 and TRBJ2-1, the full variable domain is DGGITQSPKYLFRKEGQNVTLSCEQNLNHDAMYWYRQDPGQGLRLIYYSQIVNDFQKGDIAEGYSVSREKKESFPLTVTSAQKNPTAFYLCASSIDLWLAGPTGLQENEQFFGPGTRLTVL.

The V and J genes are TRBV7-8 and TRBJ2-1; D gene uncertain. CDR1 and CDR2 from the germline V gene are SGHVS and FQNEAQ. The V end lost 1 base, the J end lost 15 bases, and 10 bases lay between the germline ends. The CDR3 is made up of 11 amino acids. The CDR3 DNA reads as TGTGCCAGCAGCTTAGGAACAGCCCGGTTCTTC. Translated: CASSLGTARFF.

This clone was detected once. The chain combines TRBV28 with TRBJ1-4; perhaps TRBD1 as D (5 bases). This CDR3 is built from 16 residues. Trimming cost V 6 bases and J 3 bases, with 17 bases left between them. Germline CDR1 and CDR2: MDHEN and SYDVKM. Here the CDR3 DNA reads TGTGCCAGCAGGGATCCAGGGAGGGTCCCTAATGAAAAACTGTTTTTT. The encoded protein is CASRDPGRVPNEKLFF.

This chain uses TRBV9 with TRBJ1-5; 8 bases are shared with TRBD1. The CDR3 covers 17 residues. The V segment lost 3 bases and the J segment 0 bases; nucleotides outside the gene matches: 8. Germline values: CDR1 SGDLS, CDR2 YYNGEE. The CDR3 DNA sequence: TGTGCCAGCAGCGCGGGGGACAGGTCAGATAGCAATCAGCCCCAGCATTTT. Protein: CASSAGDRSDSNQPQHF.

This clone appeared a few times. J is TRBJ2-3 and V is TRBV4-2; a weak D match, TRBD2 (6 bases). Trimming took off 0 bases at V and 1 base at J, with 17 bases between the two ends. CDR1 LGHNA and CDR2 YNFKEQ come from the germline V gene. CDR3 length: 18 amino acids. CDR3 DNA sequence: TGTGCCAGCAGCCAAGATATAGCGTCGTGGGGGGGCACAGATACGCAGTATTTT. As protein: CASSQDIASWGGTDTQYF.

The chain carries TRBV4-1 and TRBJ2-7; D perhaps matches TRBD2 (5 bases). V was cut by 4 bases and J by 3 bases, with 16 bases left in between. From germline, CDR1 is MGHRA and CDR2 YSYEKL. This CDR3 comprises 15 residues. CDR3 in amino acids: CASSPGRKGLYEQYF. The CDR3 nucleotides read TGCGCCAGCAGCCCGGGAAGGAAGGGTCTCTACGAGCAGTACTTC.

This chain joins TRBV5-1 and TRBJ1-1, with a tentative D call TRBD1 (6 bases). Per the germline V gene, CDR1 is SGHRS and CDR2 is YFSETQ. Trimming removed 0 bases from V and 0 bases from J, with 12 bases in between. This CDR3 contains 16 residues. In DNA, the CDR3 is TGCGCCAGCAGCTTGGGGGGGCGGCCCTTGAACACTGAAGCTTTCTTT. Encoded protein: CASSLGGRPLNTEAFF.

The rearrangement uses TRBV9 and TRBJ2-1, with D tentatively TRBD1 (6 bases). CDR3 length equals 16 residues. Trimming removed 0 bases from V and 3 bases from J, with 13 bases in between. Germline V gives CDR1 SGDLS, CDR2 YYNGEE. CDR3 DNA: TGTGCCAGCAGCGTAGTAGAGGGGGACCACTACAATGAGCAGTTCTTC. Translated: CASSVVEGDHYNEQFF.

The gene calls are TRBV15 and TRBJ2-2; D unclear. Germline values: CDR1 LNHNV, CDR2 YYDKDF (reference sequence). Deletions cut 0 bases from V and 5 bases from J, with 4 bases between. The CDR3 has 13 residues. CDR3 DNA sequence: TGTGCCACCAGCAGAGACTATACCGGGGAGCTGTTTTTT. This sequence encodes CATSRDYTGELFF.

This clone has just one count. This chain joins TRBV7-9 and TRBJ1-1; no definite D call. The germline CDR1 and CDR2 sequences are SEHNR and FQNEAQ (reference sequence). Trimming shortened V by 5 bases and J by 1 base, and 14 bases separated the two germline ends. The CDR3 totals 15 residues. The CDR3, as DNA: TGTGCCAGCAGCCCATCCCCTAGGCAGAACACTGAAGCTTTCTTT. Amino acid sequence: CASSPSPRQNTEAFF.

V and J are TRBV7-6 and TRBJ2-7; the D gene is possibly TRBD1 (5 bases). Trimming shortened V by 3 bases and J by 2 bases, and 11 bases separated the two germline ends. The CDR3 is made up of 14 amino acids. Germline V gives CDR1 SGHVS, CDR2 FNYEAQ. The CDR3 reads CASSFGHVPYEQYF. The CDR3 coding sequence is TGTGCCAGCAGCTTCGGACACGTCCCCTACGAGCAGTACTTC.

This clone was observed a single time. The V gene is TRBV5-1, the J gene TRBJ1-2, with a weak D call TRBD1 (6 bases). V was shortened by 2 bases and J by 5 bases, with 10 bases between the two germline ends. Per germline, CDR1 SGHRS and CDR2 YFSETQ. The CDR3 extends over 13 amino acids. The CDR3 loop is CASSFPQGYGYTF. CDR3 sequence (DNA): TGCGCCAGCAGCTTCCCACAGGGTTATGGCTACACCTTC.